The 8 T cell receptor beta chains listed next were all sequenced from one sample in a study of T cells after yellow fever vaccination. One entry per CDR3 protein, called by TCRdb with MiXCR from the 5' RACE reads. This table holds around 530,000 distinct CDR3 sequences, less than 20% found once. Sequenced here: PBMCs, sampled less than 6 days after the first yellow fever vaccination. The receptors originated from a man aged 18 to 30 who received the YFV17D yellow fever vaccine.

This rearrangement joins TRBV6-5 to TRBJ1-2, with D possibly being TRBD1 (5 bases). The V end was cut by 2 bases, the J end by 2 bases, with 12 bases between. Germline-derived CDR1 and CDR2 are MNHEY and SVGAGI. The CDR3 is 15 amino acids. CDR3 sequence: CASSYSLGTNYGYTF. The CDR3 coding sequence is TGTGCCAGCAGTTACAGCCTGGGGACCAACTATGGCTACACCTTC.

In this sample, this clonotype turned up a few times. The chain links TRBV7-9 to TRBJ2-7; either TRBD1 or TRBD2 may supply D (6 bases each). This CDR3 spans 12 amino acids. V lost 11 bases and J 2 bases, leaving 13 bases between the germline ends. Germline CDR1 is SEHNR and CDR2 is FQNEAQ (reference sequence). The CDR3 DNA reads TGTGCCTCGGGGGCCCACCCCTACGAGCAGTACTTC. This codes for CASGAHPYEQYF.

The chain is built from TRBV21-1 and TRBJ2-7; the DNA was not compared with TRBD1, the D call given in the table. TRBV21-1 has pseudogene status. CDR3 length: 12 residues. CDR3 in DNA: TGTGCCAGCAGCACTACACCGGGACGGGGGTACGTC. Protein sequence: CASSTTPGRGYV.

This clonotype came up a few times. V gene TRBV18 combines with J gene TRBJ1-1; 9 nucleotides match TRBD1. CDR3 length: 14 amino acids. Germline CDR1 KGHSH, CDR2 LQKENI. V trimming: 6 bases; J trimming: 5 bases; junction bases outside the gene matches: 7. CDR3 sequence reads: CASSVHRGLTEAFF. CDR3 DNA: TGTGCCAGCTCCGTTCACAGGGGGCTGACTGAAGCTTTCTTT.

The sample holds many counts of this clonotype. The chain combines TRBV5-1 with TRBJ2-5, with TRBD2 matching 13 bases. CDR1 SGHRS and CDR2 YFSETQ come from the germline V gene. The CDR3 contains 16 residues. J lost 4 bases, V lost 2 bases, and 5 bases had no gene match. CDR3 in amino acids: CASSFRGLAGTETQYF. For the CDR3, the DNA is TGCGCCAGCAGCTTCCGGGGACTAGCGGGGACAGAGACCCAGTACTTC.

Note on this clonotype: A read error may account for a junction end that differs from germline. The chain recombines TRBV5-1 with TRBJ1-1, with D possibly being TRBD1 (5 bases). CDR1 is SGHRS, CDR2 YFSETQ, per germline. The CDR3 has 12 amino acids. CDR3 sequence: CARSWGSTEAFF. CDR3 in DNA: TGCGCCAGAAGCTGGGGGAGCACTGAAGCTTTCTTT.

In its sample, this clonotype was seen a few times. The V call is TRBV7-8, the J call TRBJ1-1, with D possibly being TRBD1 (5 bases). The CDR3 contains 15 residues. In germline, CDR1 is SGHVS, CDR2 FQNEAQ. The V and J ends lost 0 bases and 3 bases respectively, with 11 bases between them. The DNA of the CDR3 is TGTGCCAGCAGCTTAGCTCAGGGTTGGGACACTGAAGCTTTCTTT. This sequence encodes CASSLAQGWDTEAFF. The variable domain in full, with the rest retrieved from reference TRBV7-8 and TRBJ1-1, is GAGVSQSPRYKVAKRGQDVALRCDPISGHVSLFWYQQALGQGPEFLTYFQNEAQLDKSGLPSDRFFAERPEGSVSTLKIQRTQQEDSAVYLCASSLAQGWDTEAFFGQGTRLTVV.

In its sample, this clonotype was seen a few times. The V and J genes are TRBV7-2 and TRBJ1-5, with D hard to call. Trimming left V 1 base short and J 3 bases short, with 13 bases between. The CDR3 extends over 16 amino acids. CDR1 and CDR2 (germline): SGHTA, FQGNSA. CDR3 region: CASSLGVGQFNQPQHF. CDR3 DNA sequence: TGTGCCAGCAGCTTAGGGGTTGGTCAGTTCAATCAGCCCCAGCATTTT.